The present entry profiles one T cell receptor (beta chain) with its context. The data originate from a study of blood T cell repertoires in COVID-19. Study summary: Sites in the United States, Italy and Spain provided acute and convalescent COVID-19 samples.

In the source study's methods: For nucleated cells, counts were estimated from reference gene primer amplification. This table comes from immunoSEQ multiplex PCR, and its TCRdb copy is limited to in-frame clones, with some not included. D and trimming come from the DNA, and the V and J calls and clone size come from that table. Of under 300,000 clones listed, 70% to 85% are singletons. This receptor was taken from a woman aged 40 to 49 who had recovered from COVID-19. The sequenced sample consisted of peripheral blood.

This CDR3 reads CASDPQGYNEKLFF. The CDR3 DNA reads TGTGCCAGCGACCCTCAGGGTTATAATGAAAAACTGTTTTTT. V and J are TRBV2 and TRBJ1-4; the D gene is possibly TRBD1 (5 bases). The CDR3 covers 14 residues. With 8 bases removed from V and 4 bases from J, the gap between germline ends came to 14 bases. Germline V lookup: CDR1 SNHLY, CDR2 FYNNEI.